This record covers a single TCR beta chain. Libraries were prepared by immunoSEQ multiplex PCR; TCRdb keeps only in-frame clonotypes and omits some of them. The sample shows roughly 200,000 clones, about three quarters of them seen only once. CDR3 size: 14 residues. Trimming removed 8 bases from V and 2 bases from J, with 15 bases in between. Per the germline V gene, CDR1 is MNHEY and CDR2 is SMNVEV (reference sequence). This entry belongs to a study of blood T cell repertoires in COVID-19. The receptor comes from a woman of 80 years or more with active or convalescent COVID-19. The chain joins TRBV27 to TRBJ1-1; no firm D call. Sequencing was carried out using peripheral blood. The CDR3 region is CASGRREVNTEAFF. In DNA, the CDR3 is TGTGCCAGCGGCAGAAGGGAGGTAAACACTGAAGCTTTCTTT.